This T cell receptor beta chain was found in a study of blood T cell repertoires in COVID-19. Study-wide background: T cells, B-cell-depleted T cells, or PBMCs provided the cDNA or gDNA that served as material.

The CDR3 loop spans 15 amino acids. Germline V gene lookup returns CDR1 GTSNPN and CDR2 SVGIG (reference sequence). Trimming removed 0 bases at V and 3 bases at J, with 9 bases between. The repertoire was sequenced with immunoSEQ multiplex PCR; TCRdb's copy has only in-frame clones and lacks some. The table shows 150,000 to 200,000 clones, with around 80% occurring only once. The chain recombines TRBV30 with TRBJ1-6; D gene uncertain. This receptor was taken from a human donor with acute or convalescent COVID-19. The donor label of this sample is uncertain. Sequenced: peripheral blood. CDR3 nucleotides: TGTGCCTGGAGTGTGGTCAACAACTATAATTCACCCCTCCACTTT. Its protein product is CAWSVVNNYNSPLHF.